This T cell receptor (beta chain) comes out of a study of cytomegalovirus exposure and HLA in healthy donors. V shed 3 bases and J 4 bases; nucleotides not matched to a gene: 12. The CDR3 is made up of 16 amino acids. Germline CDR1 reads SGHNT; CDR2 reads YYREEE (reference sequence). On this clone itself: The antigen remains unidentified.

Whole-study findings and limits: A few CMV-associated chains proved CMV antigen-specific in vitro. High sensitivity and specificity were reportedly achieved when the classifier diagnosed cytomegalovirus status. For most TCR sequences rarity was the rule, although some public TCRs occurred in many donors. The authors listed 164 TCR beta chains as cytomegalovirus-associated.

The protocol was immunoSEQ multiplex PCR, while the TCRdb copy is restricted to in-frame clones and leaves out a portion. The sample lists about 49,000 clones, 90% to 95% seen once, with around 8% in the top ten. This chain joins TRBV5-4 and TRBJ2-7, with 8 bases fitting TRBD1. The sequenced sample consisted of PBMCs. The TCR sequence derives from a woman between 18 and 29 years old in good health and CMV-seropositive. CDR3 nucleotides: TGTGCCAGCAGCTCGGAACCTGGGCAGGGGGCTTACGAGCAGTACTTC. Translating gives CASSSEPGQGAYEQYF.